The 8 T cell receptor beta chains below come from one sample, sequenced in a study of CD8 T cells in Susac syndrome. Reverse transcription of about 0.5 to 1 ug RNA was carried out with random hexamers. One entry per CDR3 protein, called by TCRdb with MiXCR from the immunoSEQ multiplex PCR reads. The data contain 150,000 to 190,000 distinct CDR3 sequences, over 85% of them seen just once; the ten biggest clones take up about 0.19%. The sample was CD8+ T cells from PBMCs. The source is a human donor with multiple sclerosis.

The V call is TRBV29-1, the J call TRBJ1-1; the match to TRBD1 covers 11 bases. The CDR3 length is 14 residues. V shed 6 bases and J 1 base; nucleotides not matched to a gene: 4. Germline V gives CDR1 SQVTM, CDR2 ANQGSEA. CDR3 bases: TGCAGCGTCGGACAGGGGGCGACGAACACTGAAGCTTTCTTT. This encodes CSVGQGATNTEAFF. The full variable domain, in which reference TRBV29-1 and TRBJ1-1 provide the parts outside the CDR3, is SAVISQKPSRDICQRGTSLTIQCQVDSQVTMMFWYRQQPGQSLTLIATANQGSEATYESGFVIDKFPISRPNLTFSTLTVSNMSPEDSSIYLCSVGQGATNTEAFFGQGTRLTVV.

J is TRBJ1-2 and V is TRBV20-1, with 12 bases that match TRBD1. Germline CDR1 and CDR2: DFQATT and SNEGSKA (reference sequence). There are 18 residues in the CDR3. V was clipped by 5 bases and J by 6 bases; unmatched bases: 19. The CDR3 protein is CSASMDRSRDRGRNGYTF. CDR3 bases: TGCAGTGCTTCTATGGACCGAAGCCGGGACAGGGGGCGAAATGGCTACACCTTC.

The chain uses TRBV9 and TRBJ2-1, with D perhaps TRBD2 (8 bases). The CDR3 is 15 amino acids. Germline assignment: CDR1 SGDLS and CDR2 YYNGEE. V lost 3 bases and J 5 bases, leaving 15 bases between the germline ends. The CDR3 reads CASSAGGGLNNEQFF. CDR3 nucleotides: TGTGCCAGCAGCGCGGGAGGGGGCCTTAACAATGAGCAGTTCTTC.

This clonotype was counted once. J is TRBJ1-1 and V is TRBV7-9, with D uncertain. Germline CDR1 SEHNR, CDR2 FQNEAQ (reference sequence). V gave up 0 bases and J gave up 8 bases, with 7 bases separating them. This CDR3 has 12 amino acids. In DNA form, the CDR3 reads TGTGCCAGCAGCTTAGCGGTTCCCGAAGCTTTCTTT. This sequence encodes CASSLAVPEAFF.

In DNA, the CDR3 is TGTGCCAGCAGCTCCTCCAACACAGATACGCAGTATTTT. Translation: CASSSSNTDTQYF. V usage is TRBV13 and J usage is TRBJ2-3; no clear D gene. V lost 4 bases and J 2 bases, leaving 7 bases between the germline ends. Germline assignment: CDR1 PRHDT and CDR2 FYEKMQ (reference sequence). CDR3 length: 13 residues.

The genes are TRBV6-1 and TRBJ1-6; D call uncertain. The CDR3 contains 17 residues. Germline assignment: CDR1 MNHNS and CDR2 SASEGT. V lost 5 bases and J 7 bases, leaving 21 bases between the germline ends. In DNA form, the CDR3 reads TGTGCCAGCAGTAACGCCGGACTTAATCGAAGGAATTCACCCCTCCACTTT. This codes for CASSNAGLNRRNSPLHF.

V usage is TRBV7-2 and J usage is TRBJ1-1, with D possibly matching TRBD1 (5 bases). Germline-derived CDR1 and CDR2 are SGHTA and FQGNSA. Trimming took 1 base from V and 3 from J, leaving 12 bases between them. The CDR3 totals 15 residues. CDR3 coding DNA: TGTGCCAGCAGCTTAGGGGGACCCCGAGACACTGAAGCTTTCTTT. This gives the protein CASSLGGPRDTEAFF.

The chain employs TRBV30 and TRBJ1-1; no definite D call. V lost 5 bases, J lost 1 base, and 11 bases lay in between. The CDR3 contains 13 residues. Germline loops: CDR1 GTSNPN, CDR2 SVGIG (reference sequence). In DNA, the CDR3 is TGTGCCTGGGGCCCACCTAGGAACACTGAAGCTTTCTTT. Protein: CAWGPPRNTEAFF.